The 8 T cell receptor beta chains given below trace back to one sample, sequenced in a study of vaccination effects on CD4 cells after COVID-19. Antigen-specific CD4+ T cells expanded by the ViraFEST assay with viral peptide pools were then sequenced. When roughly eleven days of culture had elapsed, CD4+ T cells were isolated. All participants had two doses of either the BNT162b2 or mRNA-1273 vaccine. No antigens are known for them. Clones were read by immunoSEQ multiplex PCR, and TCRdb kept only the in-frame ones, dropping some. The sample holds 30,000 to 40,000 clones, about 80% seen once. The sample was CD4+ T cells from PBMCs cultured with HCoV-NL63 spike peptides, taken after COVID-19 vaccination. All receptors come from a human donor who received a COVID-19 vaccine. Some clones in this sample may be carry-over from other donors' samples.

The rearrangement links TRBV6-2 or TRBV6-3 to TRBJ2-1; tentatively, D is TRBD1 or TRBD2 (6 bases each). The CDR3 consists of 18 residues. Germline lookup yields CDR1 MNHEY and CDR2 SVGEGT. Trimming removed 2 bases at V and 5 bases at J, with 22 bases between. As DNA, the CDR3 is TGTGCCAGCAGTTACCTCCCCTGGGGGGCGGGTCCGGACAATGAGCAGTTCTTC. Residues: CASSYLPWGAGPDNEQFF.

A single count supports this clone. J is TRBJ1-1 and V is TRBV2, with 11 bases lining up with TRBD1. There are 15 residues in the CDR3. Germline CDR1 reads SNHLY; CDR2 reads FYNNEI. Trimming cost V 4 bases and J 4 bases; bases outside gene matches: 5. In DNA form, the CDR3 reads TGTGCCAGCAGTGGGACAGGGGGCGGTAGCACTGAAGCTTTCTTT. Its translation: CASSGTGGGSTEAFF.

Notes on this clone: At one of its ends the junction is not consistent with the germline gene, which may arise from a read error. The genes are TRBV29-1 and TRBJ1-2; no firm D call. The CDR3 sequence is 14 residues long. Germline V gene data show CDR1 as SQVTM and CDR2 as ANQGSEA. The CDR3 bases are TGCAGCGTTGCCCAACAAGTAGCTAACTATGACTACACCTTC. It is translated as CSVAQQVANYDYTF.

The rearrangement links TRBV6-5 to TRBJ1-2; TRBD1 might be the D (5 bases). Trimming pared 7 bases from V and 4 bases from J, leaving 19 bases between. The germline gives CDR1 MNHEY, CDR2 SVGAGI. The CDR3 extends over 15 amino acids. In nucleotides, the CDR3 is TGTGCCAGCACCCCCCTCGGACAACCTATCTATGGCTACACCTTC. Its translation is CASTPLGQPIYGYTF.

This sequence joins TRBV7-3 and TRBJ2-3; TRBD2 agrees at 9 bases. CDR1 and CDR2 from the germline V gene are SGHTA and FQGTGA. V shed 5 bases, J shed 1 base, and the junction held 10 bases outside the gene matches. This CDR3 has 17 amino acids. CDR3 DNA sequence: TGTGCCAGCAGCAATCATGGCGGGGGGGCTCGCACAGATACGCAGTATTTT. It codes for CASSNHGGGARTDTQYF.

The chain links TRBV6-6 to TRBJ2-5; tentatively, D is TRBD1 (5 bases). Germline V gene lookup returns CDR1 MNHNY and CDR2 SVGAGI (reference sequence). V lost 0 bases and J 2 bases, leaving 7 bases between the germline ends. The length of the CDR3 is 14 residues. CDR3 amino acids: CASSYSAGQETQYF. The CDR3 nucleotides read TGTGCCAGCAGTTACTCTGCAGGGCAAGAGACCCAGTACTTC.

The genes are TRBV27 and TRBJ1-5, with 9 bases lining up with TRBD1. With 5 bases clipped from V and 3 bases from J, the junction kept 8 bases outside the gene matches. Germline CDR1 is MNHEY and CDR2 is SMNVEV (reference sequence). CDR3 size: 16 residues. CDR3 DNA sequence: TGTGCCAGCAGTCCACTGGACAGGGGCGCCAATCAGCCCCAGCATTTT. Protein: CASSPLDRGANQPQHF.

The genes are TRBV28 and TRBJ1-4, with D unclear. V lost 6 bases and J lost 8, with 16 bases in between. Germline V lookup: CDR1 MDHEN, CDR2 SYDVKM. The CDR3 length is 14 residues. Here the CDR3 DNA reads TGTGCCAGCAGCCCCCTTTTTAGGCAGGAAAAACTGTTTTTT. This sequence encodes CASSPLFRQEKLFF.